The sequence of this TCR beta chain was determined in a study of regulatory dendritic cells for organ transplantation (dated by TCRdb to 2016 to 2017). Concerning the study at large: TCRbeta repertoires were sequenced from sorted naive and memory CD4+ and CD8+ T cells before and after allostimulation with regulatory or mature dendritic cells.

General findings and caveats noted by the study authors: Sequencing was done in only two subjects, and the authors reported considerable heterogeneity between individuals in the alloreactive memory CD8+ T cell pool. Among the resting subsets, memory CD8+ T cells contained the most alloreactive TCR clonotypes. In both subjects, allostimulation led to expansion of memory CD8+ clones, though the expansion induced by regulatory dendritic cells appeared to be more limited than that induced by mature dendritic cells. Highly diverse repertoires were observed in naive CD4+ and CD8+ T cells, whereas lower diversity was observed in memory cells, and the most oligoclonal repertoires were found in memory CD8+ cells.

On this clone itself: This clone's antigen is unknown. Base qualities were left out, and no much larger clone turns up one base away.

Deletion took 5 bases off V and 2 bases off J, with a span of 13 bases between the germline ends. Based on the germline V gene, the CDR1 and CDR2 sequences are MNHEY and SVGAGI. The CDR3 goes from the cysteine to the phenylalanine over 14 residues. This entry keeps only the CDR3 DNA: 42 bases, framed from base 1. The TCRbeta CDR3 regions were amplified in a multiplexed two-step PCR with Vbeta-specific forward primers and Jbeta-specific reverse primers. Through the immunoSEQ service, the TCRbeta libraries were run on an Illumina instrument for sequencing. In the source study's methods: IMGT annotation was used to assign V, D and J genes, and synthetic CDR3 analogues were used to correct counts for multiplex PCR bias. In the immunoSEQ Analyzer, repertoire clonality was calculated as one minus normalized Shannon entropy. Clonal expansion was defined by Fisher's exact test with Benjamini-Hochberg false discovery rate control, using two-tailed P<0.01. In TCRdb, the immuneACCESS table is reduced to in-frame sequences with V and J assigned. These tables do not hold every clone; where another copy was compared, an unresolved V gene accounts for under half, and the others remain unexplained. That table gives V, J and clone size, and the DNA gave D and trimming. The sample includes about 28,000 clones, with 82% observed a single time. The ten largest clones take up roughly 0.4% of the sample.

FACS was used to sort CD4+ or CD8+ cells into naive T cells, defined as CD45RA+, and memory T cells, defined as CD45RO+. Two healthy control subjects provided the T cells used for TCR sequencing. Unstimulated sorted T cell subsets served as baseline controls for the mixed lymphocyte reactions. Genomic DNA was extracted with the Qiagen DNeasy Blood & Tissue Kit. The chain links TRBV6-5 with TRBJ2-7; the D segment could be TRBD2, given 5 matching bases. Sequencing was performed on naive CD8+ T cells from blood. The sample's cell subset or site, from its label and the paper: CD45RA+ naive T cells. The clonotype originates from a human donor in good health. This receptor carries the CDR3 CASSTGLNAYEQYF. The DNA sequence follows: TGTGCCAGCAGTACCGGACTGAACGCCTACGAGCAGTACTTC.